Each of the 6 T cell receptor beta chains below was sequenced from the same sample in a study of cytomegalovirus exposure and HLA in healthy donors (dated by TCRdb to the late 2010s). Preparation of the library involved the immunoSEQ multiplex PCR assay. The multiplex PCR relied on a mix of 60 forward primers for TCR Vbeta segments and 13 reverse primers for TCR Jbeta segments. The immuneACCESS repertoire file appears here via TCRdb, limited to in-frame rearrangements. These files lack a portion of the clones; in checked studies, under half of the deficit traces to unresolved V genes, and the cause of the others is not known. The sample table contains a few hundred thousand clones; only one count was recorded for 70% to 85% of them. The top ten constitute around 2.8% of the sample. The source material was PBMCs. Receptors were obtained from an older woman in good health and CMV-seropositive.

This rearrangement joins TRBV6-1 to TRBJ1-2, with unresolved D. The CDR3 totals 13 residues. The germline gives CDR1 MNHNS, CDR2 SASEGT. V shed 7 bases and J shed 0 bases, with 9 bases lying between them. The DNA of the CDR3 is TGTGCCAGCAAATTGACACCTAACTATGGCTACACCTTC. Residues: CASKLTPNYGYTF.

The V and J genes are TRBV7-3 and TRBJ2-7; 7 nucleotides align to TRBD2. The germline CDR1 and CDR2 sequences are SGHTA and FQGTGA. The V and J ends lost 5 bases and 2 bases, in that order; junction bases with no gene match: 9. The CDR3 is 15 amino acids. The CDR3 here is CASSPRGGTPYEQYF. The DNA for the CDR3 is TGTGCCAGCAGCCCGCGGGGAGGGACGCCCTACGAGCAGTACTTC.

DNA of the CDR3: TGTGCCAGCTCACCAATACTAGCGGGAACCTACAATGAGCAGTTCTTC. Translated, it gives CASSPILAGTYNEQFF. This rearrangement joins TRBV18 to TRBJ2-1, with TRBD2 identical over 10 bases. This CDR3 is 16 amino acids long. After removal of 2 bases from V and 2 bases from J, the junction contained 3 bases not matched to a gene. Germline-derived CDR1 and CDR2 are KGHSH and LQKENI. Full variable domain (missing parts from reference TRBV18 and TRBJ2-1): NAGVMQNPRHLVRRRGQEARLRCSPMKGHSHVYWYRQLPEEGLKFMVYLQKENIIDESGMPKERFSAEFPKEGPSILRIQQVVRGDSAAYFCASSPILAGTYNEQFFGPGTRLTVL.

This clone was counted only a few times. The chain uses TRBV7-2 and TRBJ1-3, with D unclear. CDR3 length: 15 residues. The V end lost 5 bases, the J end lost 0 bases, and 11 bases lay between the germline ends. Looked up from germline, CDR1 is SGHTA and CDR2 is FQGNSA. The CDR3 spells CASSPTVNSGNTIYF. The CDR3 coding sequence is TGTGCCAGCAGCCCCACGGTAAACTCTGGAAACACCATATATTTT.

This chain links TRBV2 with TRBJ1-2, with 9 bases that match TRBD1. Germline V gene sequence: CDR1 SNHLY, CDR2 FYNNEI. The CDR3 spans 16 residues. V lost 11 bases to trimming and J lost 2 bases; unmatched junction nucleotides: 15. CDR3 sequence reads: CAGRGTGPEGNYGYTF. The CDR3, as DNA: TGTGCCGGTAGAGGGACAGGGCCGGAGGGGAACTATGGCTACACCTTC. Together with reference TRBV2 and TRBJ1-2, the CDR3 gives the full variable domain: EPEVTQTPSHQVTQMGQEVILRCVPISNHLYFYWYRQILGQKVEFLVSFYNNEISEKSEIFDDQFSVERPDGSNFTLKIRSTKLEDSAMYFCAGRGTGPEGNYGYTFGSGTRLTVV.

V and J are TRBV6-5 and TRBJ2-7; D may be TRBD2 (6 bases). This CDR3 is 15 amino acids long. In germline, CDR1 is MNHEY, CDR2 SVGAGI. Trimming cost V 2 bases and J 6 bases, with 17 bases left between them. The CDR3 bases are TGTGCCAGCAGTTACGTAGGGACTTCGGGCGGCGAGCAGTACTTC. It codes for CASSYVGTSGGEQYF.